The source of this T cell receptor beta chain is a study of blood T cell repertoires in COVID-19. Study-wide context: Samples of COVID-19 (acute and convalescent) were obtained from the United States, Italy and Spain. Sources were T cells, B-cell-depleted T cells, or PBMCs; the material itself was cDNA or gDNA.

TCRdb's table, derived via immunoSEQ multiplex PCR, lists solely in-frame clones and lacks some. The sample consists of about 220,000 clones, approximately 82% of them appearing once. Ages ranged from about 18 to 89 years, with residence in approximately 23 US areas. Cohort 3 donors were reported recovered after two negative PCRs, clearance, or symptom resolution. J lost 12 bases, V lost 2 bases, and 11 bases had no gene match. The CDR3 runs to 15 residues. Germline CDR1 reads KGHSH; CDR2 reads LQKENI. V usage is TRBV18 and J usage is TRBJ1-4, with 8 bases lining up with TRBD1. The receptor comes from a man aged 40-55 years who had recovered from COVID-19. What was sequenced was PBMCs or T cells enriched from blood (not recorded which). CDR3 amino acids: CASSPLVVGQGELFF. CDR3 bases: TGTGCCAGCTCACCATTGGTCGTCGGACAGGGTGAACTGTTTTTT. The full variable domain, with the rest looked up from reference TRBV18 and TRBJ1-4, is NAGVMQNPRHLVRRRGQEARLRCSPMKGHSHVYWYRQLPEEGLKFMVYLQKENIIDESGMPKERFSAEFPKEGPSILRIQQVVRGDSAAYFCASSPLVVGQGELFFGSGTQLSVL.